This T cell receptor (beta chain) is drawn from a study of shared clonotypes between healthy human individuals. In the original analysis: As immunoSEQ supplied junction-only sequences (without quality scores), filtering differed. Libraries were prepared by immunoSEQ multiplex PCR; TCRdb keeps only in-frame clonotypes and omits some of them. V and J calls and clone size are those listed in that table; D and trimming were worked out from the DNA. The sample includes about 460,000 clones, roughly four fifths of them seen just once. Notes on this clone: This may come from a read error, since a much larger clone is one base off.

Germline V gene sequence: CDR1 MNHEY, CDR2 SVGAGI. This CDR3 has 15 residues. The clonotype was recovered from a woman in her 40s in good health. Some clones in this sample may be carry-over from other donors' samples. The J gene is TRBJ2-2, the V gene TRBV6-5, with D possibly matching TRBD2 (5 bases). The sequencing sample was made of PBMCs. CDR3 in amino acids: CASSSRVTNTGEPFF. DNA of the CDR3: TGTGCCAGCAGTTCACGGGTTACGAACACCGGGGAGCCGTTTTTT.